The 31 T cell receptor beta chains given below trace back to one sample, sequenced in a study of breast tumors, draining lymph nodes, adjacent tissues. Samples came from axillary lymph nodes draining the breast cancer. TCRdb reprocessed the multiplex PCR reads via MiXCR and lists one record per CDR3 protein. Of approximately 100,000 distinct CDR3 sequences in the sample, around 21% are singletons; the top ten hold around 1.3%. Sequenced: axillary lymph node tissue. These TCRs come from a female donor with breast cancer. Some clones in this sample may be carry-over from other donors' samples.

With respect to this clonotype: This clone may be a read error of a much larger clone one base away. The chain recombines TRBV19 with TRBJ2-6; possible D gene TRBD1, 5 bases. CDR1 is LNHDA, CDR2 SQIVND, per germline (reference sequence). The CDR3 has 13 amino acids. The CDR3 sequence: CASTPSGANVPTF. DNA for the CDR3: TGTGCCAGTACTCCCTCTGGGGCCAACGTCCCGACTTTC.

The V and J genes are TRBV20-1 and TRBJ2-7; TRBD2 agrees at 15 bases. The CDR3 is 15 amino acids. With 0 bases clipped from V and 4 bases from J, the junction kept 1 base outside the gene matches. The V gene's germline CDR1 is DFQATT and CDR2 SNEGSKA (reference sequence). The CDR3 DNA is TGCAGTGCTAGAGATGGGACTAGCGGGAGGTACGAGCAGTACTTC. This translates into CSARDGTSGRYEQYF.

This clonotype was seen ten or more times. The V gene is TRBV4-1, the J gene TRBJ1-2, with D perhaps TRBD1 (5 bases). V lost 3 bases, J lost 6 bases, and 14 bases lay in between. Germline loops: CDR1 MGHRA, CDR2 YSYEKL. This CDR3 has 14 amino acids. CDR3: CASSQDSGGNGYTF. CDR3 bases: TGCGCCAGCAGCCAGGATTCGGGGGGGAATGGCTACACCTTC.

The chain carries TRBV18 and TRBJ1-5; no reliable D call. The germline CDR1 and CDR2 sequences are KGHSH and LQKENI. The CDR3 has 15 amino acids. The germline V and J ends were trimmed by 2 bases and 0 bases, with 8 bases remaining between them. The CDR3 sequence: CASSPFSNSNQPQHF. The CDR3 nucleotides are TGTGCCAGCTCACCATTTTCTAATAGCAATCAGCCCCAGCATTTT.

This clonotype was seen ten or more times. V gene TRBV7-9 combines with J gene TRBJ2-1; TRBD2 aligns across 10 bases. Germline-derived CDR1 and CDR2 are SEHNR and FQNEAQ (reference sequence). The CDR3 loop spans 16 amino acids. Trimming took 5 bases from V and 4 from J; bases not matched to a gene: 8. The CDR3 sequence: CASSARWTSGYNEQFF. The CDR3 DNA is TGTGCCAGCAGCGCCAGATGGACTAGCGGATACAATGAGCAGTTCTTC.

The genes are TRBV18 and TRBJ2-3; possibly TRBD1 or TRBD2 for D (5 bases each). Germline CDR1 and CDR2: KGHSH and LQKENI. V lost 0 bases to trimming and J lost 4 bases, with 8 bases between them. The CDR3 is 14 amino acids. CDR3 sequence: CASSPPGVADTQYF. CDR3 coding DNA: TGTGCCAGCTCACCACCGGGGGTTGCAGATACGCAGTATTTT.

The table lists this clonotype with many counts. CDR3 amino acids: CASSLAGLAGIVEQFF. The DNA for the CDR3 is TGTGCCAGCAGTTTAGCGGGACTAGCGGGAATTGTTGAGCAGTTCTTC. The rearrangement uses TRBV12-3 or TRBV12-4 and TRBJ2-1; TRBD2 matches at 13 bases. The CDR3 has 16 amino acids. The trim removed 0 bases at V and 9 bases at J, leaving 5 bases unmatched.

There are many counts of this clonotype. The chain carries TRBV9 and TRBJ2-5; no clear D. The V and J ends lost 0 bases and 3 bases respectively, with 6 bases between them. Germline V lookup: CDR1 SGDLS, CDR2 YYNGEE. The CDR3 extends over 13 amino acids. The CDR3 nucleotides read TGTGCCAGCAGCGTAGAGCAAGAAGAGACCCAGTACTTC. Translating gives CASSVEQEETQYF.

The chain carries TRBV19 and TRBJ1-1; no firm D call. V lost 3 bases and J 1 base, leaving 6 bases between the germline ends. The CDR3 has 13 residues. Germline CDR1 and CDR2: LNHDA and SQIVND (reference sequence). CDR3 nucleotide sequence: TGTGCCAGTAGTATGTCCACGAACACTGAAGCTTTCTTT. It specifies CASSMSTNTEAFF. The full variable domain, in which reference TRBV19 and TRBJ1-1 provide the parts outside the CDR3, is DGGITQSPKYLFRKEGQNVTLSCEQNLNHDAMYWYRQDPGQGLRLIYYSQIVNDFQKGDIAEGYSVSREKKESFPLTVTSAQKNPTAFYLCASSMSTNTEAFFGQGTRLTVV.

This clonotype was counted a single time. The CDR3 coding sequence is TGTGCCAGCAGCGTAGACAAGCCGGATACGCAGTATTTT. This gives the protein CASSVDKPDTQYF. J is TRBJ2-3 and V is TRBV9; D is unclear. Trimming stripped 0 bases from V and 6 bases from J, with 8 bases between. The length of the CDR3 is 13 residues. CDR1 is SGDLS and CDR2 is YYNGEE in the germline V gene.

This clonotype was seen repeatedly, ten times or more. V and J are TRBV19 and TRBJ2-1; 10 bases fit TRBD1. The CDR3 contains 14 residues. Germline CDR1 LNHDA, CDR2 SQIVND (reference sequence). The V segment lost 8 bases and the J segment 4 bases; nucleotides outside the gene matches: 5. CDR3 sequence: CASWSGQGYNEQFF. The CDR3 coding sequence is TGTGCCAGTTGGTCGGGACAGGGGTACAATGAGCAGTTCTTC.

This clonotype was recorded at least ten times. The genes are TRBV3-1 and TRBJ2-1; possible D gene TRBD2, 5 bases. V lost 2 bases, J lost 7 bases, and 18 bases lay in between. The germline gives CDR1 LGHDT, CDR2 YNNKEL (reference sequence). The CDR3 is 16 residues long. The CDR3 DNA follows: TGTGCCAGCAGCCAAACACTAGGCCCCGACGGTAATGAGCAGTTCTTC. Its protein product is CASSQTLGPDGNEQFF.

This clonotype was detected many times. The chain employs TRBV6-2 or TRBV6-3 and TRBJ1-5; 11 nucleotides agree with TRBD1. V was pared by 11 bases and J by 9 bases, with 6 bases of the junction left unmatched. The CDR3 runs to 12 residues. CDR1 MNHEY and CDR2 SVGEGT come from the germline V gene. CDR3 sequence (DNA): TGTGCCGGTGGGACAGGGGGGAGGCCCCAGCATTTT. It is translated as CAGGTGGRPQHF.

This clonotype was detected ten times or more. CDR3 DNA sequence: TGTGCCAGTAACGGGGGCCTTTACTATGGCTACACCTTC. It encodes CASNGGLYYGYTF. The V and J genes are TRBV19 and TRBJ1-2; D might be TRBD1 (6 bases). The CDR3 totals 13 residues. V was cut by 7 bases and J by 3 bases, with 12 bases left in between. The germline V gene encodes CDR1 LNHDA and CDR2 SQIVND (reference sequence).

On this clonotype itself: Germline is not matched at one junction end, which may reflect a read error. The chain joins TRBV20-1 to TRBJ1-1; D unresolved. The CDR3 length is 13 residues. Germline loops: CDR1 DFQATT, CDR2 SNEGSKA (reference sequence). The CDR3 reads CSAGRSVNTEAFF. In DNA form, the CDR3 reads TGCAGTGCGGGGAGGAGCGTGAACACTGAAGCCTTCTTT.

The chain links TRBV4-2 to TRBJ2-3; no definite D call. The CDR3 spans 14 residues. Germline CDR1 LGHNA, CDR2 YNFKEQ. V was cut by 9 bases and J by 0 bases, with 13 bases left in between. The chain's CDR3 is CASNQDRSTDTQYF. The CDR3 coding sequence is TGTGCCAGTAACCAAGATCGGAGCACAGATACGCAGTATTTT.

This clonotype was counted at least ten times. The CDR3 DNA is TGTGCCAGCAGCCCTGAGCGGGGGAGGCGGGCAGATACGCAGTATTTT. It codes for CASSPERGRRADTQYF. This chain uses TRBV7-9 with TRBJ2-3, with TRBD2 identical over 8 bases. Germline V gene sequence: CDR1 SEHNR, CDR2 FQNEAQ (reference sequence). V dropped 5 bases and J dropped 4; count of bases not matched to a gene: 11. CDR3 length: 16 amino acids. Filled out from reference TRBV7-9 and TRBJ2-3, the complete variable domain reads DTGVSQNPRHKITKRGQNVTFRCDPISEHNRLYWYRQTLGQGPEFLTYFQNEAQLEKSRLLSDRFSAERPKGSFSTLEIQRTEQGDSAMYLCASSPERGRRADTQYFGPGTRLTVL.

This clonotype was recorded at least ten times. The CDR3 region has the DNA TGCGCCAGCAGCTCCGACAGGTTGGGTGGCTACACCTTC. Encoded protein: CASSSDRLGGYTF. This rearrangement joins TRBV5-1 to TRBJ1-2, with a weak D call TRBD1 (6 bases). This CDR3 spans 13 amino acids. Germline V gives CDR1 SGHRS, CDR2 YFSETQ. V lost 3 bases to trimming and J lost 7 bases, with 13 bases between them.

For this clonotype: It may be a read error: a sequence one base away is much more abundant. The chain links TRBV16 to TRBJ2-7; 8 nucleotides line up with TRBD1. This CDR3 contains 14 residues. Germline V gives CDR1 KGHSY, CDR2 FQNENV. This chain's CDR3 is CASSPGQGPYEKYF. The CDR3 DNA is TGTGCCAGCAGCCCCGGACAGGGCCCCTACGAGAAGTACTTC.

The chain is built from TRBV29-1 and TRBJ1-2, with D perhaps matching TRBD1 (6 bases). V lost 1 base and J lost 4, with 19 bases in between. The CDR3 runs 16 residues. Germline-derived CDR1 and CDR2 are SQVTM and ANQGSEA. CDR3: CSVEGRGGGGGYGYTF. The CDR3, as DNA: TGCAGCGTTGAAGGCCGTGGGGGGGGCGGCGGCTATGGCTACACCTTC.

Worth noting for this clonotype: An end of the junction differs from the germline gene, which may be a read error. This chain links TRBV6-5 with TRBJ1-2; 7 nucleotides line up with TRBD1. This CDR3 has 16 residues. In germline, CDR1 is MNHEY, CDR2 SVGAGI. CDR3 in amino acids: CASSHTAAGGVYGYAF. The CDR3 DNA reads TGTGCCAGCAGTCACACGGCGGCAGGGGGGGTCTATGGCTACGCCTTC.

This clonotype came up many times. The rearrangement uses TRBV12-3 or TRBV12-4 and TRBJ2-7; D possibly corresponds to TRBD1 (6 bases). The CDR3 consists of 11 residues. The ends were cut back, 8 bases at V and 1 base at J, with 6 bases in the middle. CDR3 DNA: TGTGCCAGCGGACAGTCCTACGAGCAGTACTTC. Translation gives CASGQSYEQYF.

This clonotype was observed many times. CDR3 sequence: CASSFGQGGNSPLHF. CDR3 in DNA: TGTGCCAGCAGCTTCGGACAGGGCGGCAATTCACCCCTCCACTTT. V is TRBV7-9 and J is TRBJ1-6, with 8 nucleotides matching TRBD1. After removal of 3 bases from V and 7 bases from J, the junction contained 5 bases not matched to a gene. The CDR3 totals 15 residues. Germline loops: CDR1 SEHNR, CDR2 FQNEAQ (reference sequence).

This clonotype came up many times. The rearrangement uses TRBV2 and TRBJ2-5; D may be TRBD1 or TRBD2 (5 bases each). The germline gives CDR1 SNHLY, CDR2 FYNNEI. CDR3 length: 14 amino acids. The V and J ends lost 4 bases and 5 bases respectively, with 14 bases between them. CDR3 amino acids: CASSAPGGRETQYF. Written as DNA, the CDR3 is TGTGCCAGCAGTGCCCCTGGGGGTCGGGAGACCCAGTACTTC.

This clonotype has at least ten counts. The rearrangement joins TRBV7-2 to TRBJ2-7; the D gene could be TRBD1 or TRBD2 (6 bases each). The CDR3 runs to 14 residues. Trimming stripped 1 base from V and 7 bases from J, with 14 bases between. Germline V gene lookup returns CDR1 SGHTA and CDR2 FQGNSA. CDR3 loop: CASSLGGALREQYF. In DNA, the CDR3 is TGTGCCAGCAGCTTAGGGGGGGCTCTGAGGGAGCAGTACTTC.

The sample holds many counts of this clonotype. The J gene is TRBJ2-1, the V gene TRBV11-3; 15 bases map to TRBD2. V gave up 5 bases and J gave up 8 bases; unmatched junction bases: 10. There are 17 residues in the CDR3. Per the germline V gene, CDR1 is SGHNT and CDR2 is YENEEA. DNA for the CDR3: TGTGCCAGCAGCGCCAGTGGACTAGCGGGGGGGCAAGATGAGCAGTTCTTC. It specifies CASSASGLAGGQDEQFF. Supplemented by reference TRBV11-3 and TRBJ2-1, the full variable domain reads EAGVVQSPRYKIIEKKQPVAFWCNPISGHNTLYWYLQNLGQGPELLIRYENEEAVDDSQLPKDRFSAERLKGVDSTLKIQPAELGDSAVYLCASSASGLAGGQDEQFFGPGTRLTVL.

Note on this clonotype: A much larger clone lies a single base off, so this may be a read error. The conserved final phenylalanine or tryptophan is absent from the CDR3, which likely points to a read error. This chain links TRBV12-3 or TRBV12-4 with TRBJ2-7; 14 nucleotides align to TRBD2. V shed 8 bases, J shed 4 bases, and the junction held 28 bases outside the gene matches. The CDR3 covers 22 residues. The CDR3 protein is CASGPGGRHRTSGRLGAYEQYS. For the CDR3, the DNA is TGTGCCAGCGGGCCAGGGGGCCGACATCGGACTAGCGGGAGGTTAGGAGCTTACGAGCAGTACTCC.

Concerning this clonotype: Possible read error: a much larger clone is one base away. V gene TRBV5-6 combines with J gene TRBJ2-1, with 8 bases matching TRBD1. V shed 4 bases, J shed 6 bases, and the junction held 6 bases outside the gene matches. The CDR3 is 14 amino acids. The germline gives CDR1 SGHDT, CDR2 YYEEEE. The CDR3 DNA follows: TGTGCCAGCAGCCGGGACAGGTTGGGCAATGAGCAGTTCTTC. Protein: CASSRDRLGNEQFF.

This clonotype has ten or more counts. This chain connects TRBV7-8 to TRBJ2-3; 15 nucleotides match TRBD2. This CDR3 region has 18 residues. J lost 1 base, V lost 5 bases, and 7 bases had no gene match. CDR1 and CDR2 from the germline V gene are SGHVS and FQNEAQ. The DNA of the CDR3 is TGTGCCAGCAGCGCCAGGACTAGCGGGAGGGCGGGCACAGATACGCAGTATTTT. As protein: CASSARTSGRAGTDTQYF. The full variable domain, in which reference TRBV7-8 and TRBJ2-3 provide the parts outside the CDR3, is GAGVSQSPRYKVAKRGQDVALRCDPISGHVSLFWYQQALGQGPEFLTYFQNEAQLDKSGLPSDRFFAERPEGSVSTLKIQRTQQEDSAVYLCASSARTSGRAGTDTQYFGPGTRLTVL.

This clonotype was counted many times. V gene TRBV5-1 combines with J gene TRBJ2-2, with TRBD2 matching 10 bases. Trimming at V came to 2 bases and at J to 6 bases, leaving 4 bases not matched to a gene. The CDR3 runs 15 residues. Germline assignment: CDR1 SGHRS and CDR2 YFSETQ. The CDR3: CASSLAGGPSGELFF. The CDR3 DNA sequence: TGCGCCAGCAGCTTAGCGGGAGGGCCCTCCGGGGAGCTGTTTTTT.

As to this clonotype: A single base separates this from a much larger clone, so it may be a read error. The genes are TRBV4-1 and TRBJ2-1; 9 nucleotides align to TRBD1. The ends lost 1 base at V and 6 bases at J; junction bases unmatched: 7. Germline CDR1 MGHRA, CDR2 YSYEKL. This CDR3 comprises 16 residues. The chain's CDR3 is CASSQAAGTGSNEQFF. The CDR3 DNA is TGCGCCAGCAGCCAAGCCGCCGGGACAGGGAGCAATGAGCAGTTCTTC.